The 6 T cell receptor beta chains listed next were all sequenced from one sample in a study of T cell responses to AZD1222 COVID-19 vaccine. Only in-frame clones appear in the TCRdb table, and some are missing; sequencing was by immunoSEQ multiplex PCR. The sample has 50,000 to 75,000 clones; 76% are singletons. Specimen: peripheral blood, collected on day 0 of AZD1222 vaccination. The receptors shown here come from an adult in good health.

The chain combines TRBV6-2 or TRBV6-3 with TRBJ2-5; D is perhaps TRBD1 (6 bases). CDR1 and CDR2 from the germline V gene are MNHEY and SVGEGT. The CDR3 runs to 13 residues. V was clipped by 3 bases and J by 2 bases, with 7 bases between them. CDR3 in DNA: TGTGCCAGCAGTTATACAGGGCAAGAGACCCAGTACTTC. Protein sequence: CASSYTGQETQYF.

This clone occurred a few times. The chain joins TRBV25-1 to TRBJ1-1, with unresolved D. The CDR3 is 14 amino acids. Germline V CDR1 and CDR2: MGHDK, SYGVNS. Trimming left V 8 bases short and J 4 bases short, with 17 bases between. The CDR3 spells CASSAPGVGTEAFF. The CDR3 coding sequence is TGTGCCAGCTCGGCCCCGGGAGTAGGCACTGAAGCTTTCTTT.

The table lists this clone with a few counts. The chain has TRBV4-3 and TRBJ1-1, with D possibly matching TRBD1 (5 bases). Germline CDR1 is LGHNA and CDR2 is YSLEER. Trimming removed 4 bases from V and 7 bases from J, with 10 bases in between. The CDR3 has 12 residues. CDR3 loop: CASSLVQGEAFF. The CDR3 nucleotides are TGCGCCAGCAGCCTCGTTCAGGGTGAAGCTTTCTTT.

This chain uses TRBV6-1 with TRBJ1-2; D remains ambiguous. The V end was cut by 2 bases, the J end by 8 bases, with 6 bases between. This CDR3 is built from 11 residues. CDR1 and CDR2 from the germline V gene are MNHNS and SASEGT. The CDR3 protein is CASSEPSGYTF. CDR3 bases: TGTGCCAGCAGTGAACCAAGCGGCTACACCTTC.

The rearrangement joins TRBV6-4 to TRBJ2-1, with 8 bases fitting TRBD2. The CDR3 covers 15 residues. J gave up 10 bases and V 6 bases, and 14 bases lay outside the gene matches. Germline V gene data show CDR1 as MRHNA and CDR2 as SNTAGT. The CDR3 reads CASSVTSAGFEEQFF. In DNA form, the CDR3 reads TGTGCCAGCAGCGTGACTAGCGCGGGGTTCGAGGAGCAGTTCTTC.

This chain links TRBV4-3 with TRBJ1-1, with D tentatively TRBD1 (5 bases). V dropped 6 bases and J dropped 8 bases, with 19 bases sitting between them. CDR1 LGHNA and CDR2 YSLEER come from the germline V gene. The CDR3 is 14 residues long. The CDR3 DNA reads TGCGCCAGCAGTCCTACCCGGGCTGAGGGGGAAGCTTTCTTT. Protein sequence: CASSPTRAEGEAFF.